Following are 6 T cell receptor beta chains from one sample sequenced in a study of T cells in Graves' hyperthyroidism and ophthalmopathy. Amplified TCR beta CDR3 regions derived from RNA transcripts. Using the HTBI primer set, a first-round RT-PCR was run on the TCR CDR3. TCRdb analysed the multiplex PCR reads with MiXCR anew, one entry per CDR3 protein. The sample records 700,000 or so distinct CDR3 sequences, around 17% being singletons. Sequencing input: blood. Every receptor here comes from a man younger than 30 with Graves' hyperthyroidism.

The gene calls are TRBV19 and TRBJ2-4; 7 bases align to TRBD2. The ends lost 3 bases at V and 8 bases at J; junction bases unmatched: 10. The CDR3 totals 15 residues. The germline V gene encodes CDR1 LNHDA and CDR2 SQIVND (reference sequence). The CDR3 coding sequence is TGTGCCAGTAGTATGGCCGTTTGGGGGAGGGACATTCAGTACTTC. Its protein product is CASSMAVWGRDIQYF.

There are many counts of this clonotype. The chain recombines TRBV3-1 with TRBJ2-2; perhaps D is TRBD1 or TRBD2 (5 bases each). With 1 base removed from V and 6 bases from J, the gap between germline ends came to 9 bases. There are 14 residues in the CDR3. Germline-derived CDR1 and CDR2 are LGHDT and YNNKEL (reference sequence). CDR3 bases: TGTGCCAGCAGCCAAGTCGGGGCGGCCGGGGAGCTGTTTTTT. It codes for CASSQVGAAGELFF.

V is TRBV5-4 and J is TRBJ2-7, with 7 bases that match TRBD2. The ends lost 6 bases at V and 1 base at J; junction bases unmatched: 10. The length of the CDR3 is 15 residues. The V gene's germline CDR1 is SGHNT and CDR2 YYREEE (reference sequence). The CDR3: CASTRQGRASYEQYF. As DNA, the CDR3 is TGTGCCAGCACCCGACAAGGGAGGGCTTCCTACGAGCAGTACTTC.

The sample holds many counts of this clonotype. V and J are TRBV20-1 and TRBJ2-3; D perhaps matches TRBD1 (5 bases). The V gene's germline CDR1 is DFQATT and CDR2 SNEGSKA (reference sequence). With 6 bases removed from V and 1 base from J, the gap between germline ends came to 29 bases. The CDR3 contains 19 residues. Here the CDR3 reads CSAASVGPLRKYRTDTQYF. For the CDR3, the DNA is TGCAGTGCCGCCAGCGTGGGGCCCCTCCGGAAATATCGCACAGATACGCAGTATTTT.

In nucleotides, the CDR3 is TGCGCCAGCAGCCAACTCACGCGGCCTAGCACAGATACGCAGTATTTT. This gives the protein CASSQLTRPSTDTQYF. The rearrangement joins TRBV4-1 to TRBJ2-3; no clear D gene. From germline, CDR1 is MGHRA and CDR2 YSYEKL. The V end lost 2 bases, the J end lost 0 bases, and 12 bases lay between the germline ends. This CDR3 spans 16 amino acids.

This clonotype was detected ten times or more. The J gene is TRBJ1-4, the V gene TRBV10-2; no definite D call. CDR1 is WSHSY, CDR2 SAAADI, per germline. CDR3 length equals 15 residues. Trimming pared 0 bases from V and 4 bases from J, leaving 9 bases between. The CDR3: CASSESTGSNEKLFF. The CDR3, as DNA: TGCGCCAGCAGTGAGTCGACGGGCAGTAATGAAAAACTGTTTTTT.